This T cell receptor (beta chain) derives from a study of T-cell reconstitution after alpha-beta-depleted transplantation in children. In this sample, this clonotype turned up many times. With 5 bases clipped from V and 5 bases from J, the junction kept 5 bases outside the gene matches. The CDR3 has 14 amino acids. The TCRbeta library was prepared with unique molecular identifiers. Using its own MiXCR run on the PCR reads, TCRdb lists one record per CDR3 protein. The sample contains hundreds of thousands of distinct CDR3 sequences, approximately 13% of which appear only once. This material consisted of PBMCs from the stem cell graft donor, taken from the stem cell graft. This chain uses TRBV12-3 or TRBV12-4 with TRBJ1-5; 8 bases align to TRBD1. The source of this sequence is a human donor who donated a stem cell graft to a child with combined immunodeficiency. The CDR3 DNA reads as TGTGCCAGCAGTCTTACAGGGGGTTATCAGCCCCAGCATTTT. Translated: CASSLTGGYQPQHF.